The 14 T cell receptor beta chains given below trace back to one sample, sequenced in a study of graft-versus-host responses after intestinal transplantation. Sequencing used immunoSEQ multiplex PCR; TCRdb keeps in-frame clones, though not all of them. The table lists under 80,000 clones, about 90% of them singletons, with roughly 0.7% in the top ten. This specimen was PBMCs, taken 98 days after intestinal transplantation. These receptors came from a human patient who received an intestinal transplant, so some T cells may come from the graft donor.

The chain uses TRBV27 and TRBJ2-1; D possibly corresponds to TRBD2 (6 bases). Germline V gives CDR1 MNHEY, CDR2 SMNVEV (reference sequence). The CDR3 sequence is 15 residues long. Trimming stripped 3 bases from V and 4 bases from J, with 13 bases between. This CDR3 reads CASSFYGLSYNEQFF. CDR3 DNA: TGTGCCAGCAGTTTTTACGGACTATCATACAATGAGCAGTTCTTC.

V usage is TRBV28 and J usage is TRBJ2-1; tentatively, D is TRBD2 (5 bases). Germline CDR1 and CDR2: MDHEN and SYDVKM. V was clipped by 3 bases and J by 7 bases, with 7 bases between them. The CDR3 is 12 residues long. The CDR3 nucleotides are TGTGCCAGCAGTTTGGGAGTAAATGAGCAGTTCTTC. This sequence encodes CASSLGVNEQFF.

This chain connects TRBV29-1 to TRBJ2-7; 8 bases match TRBD2. V shed 3 bases and J 2 bases; nucleotides not matched to a gene: 6. Germline CDR1 and CDR2: SQVTM and ANQGSEA. The CDR3 totals 14 residues. CDR3 protein: CSVDAGGRTYEQYF. The CDR3 region has the DNA TGCAGCGTTGACGCTGGCGGGAGGACCTACGAGCAGTACTTC.

This chain connects TRBV5-6 to TRBJ2-3; TRBD2 might be the D (7 bases). Deletions cut 2 bases from V and 6 bases from J, with 19 bases between. This CDR3 is 16 amino acids long. Germline loops: CDR1 SGHDT, CDR2 YYEEEE. The CDR3 loop reads CASSFGGTRGGDTQYF. The DNA for the CDR3 is TGTGCCAGCAGCTTCGGGGGGACCAGGGGCGGGGATACGCAGTATTTT.

This chain links TRBV6-5 with TRBJ2-3; TRBD2 matches at 8 bases. With V trimmed by 2 bases and J by 4 bases, 8 bases remained unmatched. CDR1 and CDR2 from the germline V gene are MNHEY and SVGAGI. This CDR3 contains 16 residues. CDR3 nucleotide sequence: TGTGCCAGCAGTTACAGCCCTAGCGGGCGGGCAGATACGCAGTATTTT. Translating it yields CASSYSPSGRADTQYF.

The genes are TRBV10-1 and TRBJ2-1, with D perhaps TRBD1 or TRBD2 (6 bases each). The CDR3 covers 15 residues. Trimming removed 6 bases from V and 7 bases from J, with 19 bases in between. Germline lookup yields CDR1 WNHNN and CDR2 SYGVQD (reference sequence). CDR3 in DNA: TGCGCCAGCAGAGATAGCCGGGGGCCGTTAAATGAGCAGTTCTTC. As protein: CASRDSRGPLNEQFF.

The chain joins TRBV2 to TRBJ2-5; TRBD2 agrees at 9 bases. Looked up from germline, CDR1 is SNHLY and CDR2 is FYNNEI. The J segment lost 4 bases and the V segment lost 6 bases, leaving 9 bases of the junction unmatched. The CDR3 spans 15 residues. The CDR3 loop is CASSALGGGAETQYF. The CDR3 DNA sequence: TGTGCCAGCAGCGCTCTGGGCGGGGGGGCAGAGACCCAGTACTTC.

The V call is TRBV7-9, the J call TRBJ1-2; tentatively, D is TRBD1 (6 bases). Trimming left V 1 base short and J 7 bases short, with 10 bases between. Germline values: CDR1 SEHNR, CDR2 FQNEAQ (reference sequence). The CDR3 totals 13 residues. The CDR3, as DNA: TGTGCCAGCAGCTTAGGCAGGGGCTTTGGCTACACCTTC. Translating it yields CASSLGRGFGYTF.

The chain has TRBV27 and TRBJ2-1; D unresolved. Per germline, CDR1 MNHEY and CDR2 SMNVEV (reference sequence). The V end lost 5 bases, the J end lost 4 bases, and 9 bases lay between the germline ends. This CDR3 region has 13 residues. Here the CDR3 DNA reads TGTGCCAGCAGTCGGGCGGCTTACAATGAGCAGTTCTTC. It specifies CASSRAAYNEQFF.

DNA of the CDR3: TGTGCCTGGATCCCCGACACTTTCGCCTCTGGGGCCAACGTCCTGACTTTC. Translated, it gives CAWIPDTFASGANVLTF. The chain recombines TRBV30 with TRBJ2-6; D is unclear. This CDR3 has 17 amino acids. V lost 4 bases to trimming and J lost 0 bases, with 16 bases between them. In germline, CDR1 is GTSNPN, CDR2 SVGIG (reference sequence).

This chain connects TRBV4-1 to TRBJ2-7, with unresolved D. CDR3 length: 15 amino acids. Germline V gene lookup returns CDR1 MGHRA and CDR2 YSYEKL. Trimming cost V 0 bases and J 3 bases, with 12 bases left between them. Here the CDR3 reads CASSQESWQNYEQYF. CDR3 bases: TGCGCCAGCAGCCAAGAATCTTGGCAGAACTACGAGCAGTACTTC.

The J gene is TRBJ2-2, the V gene TRBV2; D may match TRBD1 or TRBD2 (5 bases each). The germline V gene encodes CDR1 SNHLY and CDR2 FYNNEI. V was pared by 7 bases and J by 7 bases, with 13 bases between. The CDR3 totals 13 residues. The CDR3 sequence is CASMVGVGGELFF. CDR3 sequence (DNA): TGTGCCAGCATGGTGGGGGTTGGCGGGGAGCTGTTTTTT.

V and J are TRBV4-1 and TRBJ2-7; 7 bases are shared with TRBD1. Germline V gene data show CDR1 as MGHRA and CDR2 as YSYEKL. V was pared by 1 base and J by 5 bases, with 2 bases of the junction left unmatched. The CDR3 runs to 13 residues. The CDR3 loop is CASSQGGQDEQYF. Here the CDR3 DNA reads TGCGCCAGCAGCCAAGGAGGACAGGACGAGCAGTACTTC.

The chain carries TRBV15 and TRBJ1-3; D call uncertain. Trimming pared 2 bases from V and 4 bases from J, leaving 9 bases between. CDR3 length: 14 amino acids. Germline-derived CDR1 and CDR2 are LNHNV and YYDKDF (reference sequence). The CDR3 here is CATSRPSRGNTIYF. CDR3 coding DNA: TGTGCCACCAGCAGACCCTCCAGGGGAAACACCATATATTTT.